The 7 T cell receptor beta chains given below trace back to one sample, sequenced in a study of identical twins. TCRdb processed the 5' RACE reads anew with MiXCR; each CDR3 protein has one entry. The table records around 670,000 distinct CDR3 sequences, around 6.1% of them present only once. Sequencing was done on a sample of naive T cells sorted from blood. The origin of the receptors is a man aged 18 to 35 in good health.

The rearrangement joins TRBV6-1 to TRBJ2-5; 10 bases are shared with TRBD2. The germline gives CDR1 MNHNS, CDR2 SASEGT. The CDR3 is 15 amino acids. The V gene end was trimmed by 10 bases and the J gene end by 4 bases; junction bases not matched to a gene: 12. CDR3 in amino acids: CATLPLSSGRETQYF. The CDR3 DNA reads TGTGCCACCCTCCCCCTTTCTAGCGGGAGAGAGACCCAGTACTTC.

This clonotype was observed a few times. CDR3 sequence reads: CASSFLGSGRDNEQFF. In DNA, the CDR3 is TGTGCCAGCAGTTTCTTGGGTAGCGGGAGAGACAATGAGCAGTTCTTC. V is TRBV12-3 or TRBV12-4 and J is TRBJ2-1, with 9 bases matching TRBD2. The CDR3 totals 16 residues. Losses at the gene ends were 3 bases for V and 5 bases for J; bases not matched to a gene: 8.

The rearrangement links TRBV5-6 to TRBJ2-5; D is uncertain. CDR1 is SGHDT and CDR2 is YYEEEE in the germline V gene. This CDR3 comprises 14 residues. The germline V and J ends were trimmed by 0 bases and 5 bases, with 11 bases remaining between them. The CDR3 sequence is CASSLAGLSETQYF. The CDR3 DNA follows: TGTGCCAGCAGCTTGGCTGGGCTCAGTGAGACCCAGTACTTC.

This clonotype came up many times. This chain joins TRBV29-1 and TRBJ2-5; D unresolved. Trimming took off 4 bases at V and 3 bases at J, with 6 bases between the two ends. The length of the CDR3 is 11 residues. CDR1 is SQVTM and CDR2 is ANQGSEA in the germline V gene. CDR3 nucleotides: TGCAGCGTTGCTCTAGAAGAGACCCAGTACTTC. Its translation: CSVALEETQYF.

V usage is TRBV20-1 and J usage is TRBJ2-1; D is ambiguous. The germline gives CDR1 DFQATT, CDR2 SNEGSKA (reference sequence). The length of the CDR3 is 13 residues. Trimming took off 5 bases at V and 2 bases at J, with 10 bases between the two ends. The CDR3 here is CSAAVGTYNEQFF. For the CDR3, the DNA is TGCAGTGCTGCCGTAGGAACCTACAATGAGCAGTTCTTC.

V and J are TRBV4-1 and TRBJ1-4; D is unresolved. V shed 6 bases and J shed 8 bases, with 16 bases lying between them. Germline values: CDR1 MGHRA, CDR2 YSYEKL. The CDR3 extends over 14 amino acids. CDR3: CASRTVPGREKLFF. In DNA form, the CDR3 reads TGCGCCAGCAGAACCGTCCCCGGCAGAGAAAAACTGTTTTTT.

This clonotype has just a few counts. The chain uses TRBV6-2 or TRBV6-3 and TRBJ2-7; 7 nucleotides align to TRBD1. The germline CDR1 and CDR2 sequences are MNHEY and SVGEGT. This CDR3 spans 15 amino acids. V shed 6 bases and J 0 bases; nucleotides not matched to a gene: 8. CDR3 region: CASSPDRLSSYEQYF. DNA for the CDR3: TGTGCCAGCAGCCCGGACAGGCTGAGCTCCTACGAGCAGTACTTC.